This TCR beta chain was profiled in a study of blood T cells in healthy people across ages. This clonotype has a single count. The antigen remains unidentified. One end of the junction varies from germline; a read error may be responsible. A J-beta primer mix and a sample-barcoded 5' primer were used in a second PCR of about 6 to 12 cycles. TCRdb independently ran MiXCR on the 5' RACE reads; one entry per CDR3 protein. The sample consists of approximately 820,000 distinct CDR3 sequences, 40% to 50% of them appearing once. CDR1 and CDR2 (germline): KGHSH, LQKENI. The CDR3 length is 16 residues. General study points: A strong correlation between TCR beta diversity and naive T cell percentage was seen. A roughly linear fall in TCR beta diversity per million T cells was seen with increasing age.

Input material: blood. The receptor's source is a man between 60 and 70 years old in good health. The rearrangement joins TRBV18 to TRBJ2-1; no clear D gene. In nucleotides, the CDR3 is TGTACCAGCTCACCACCTCTTGGGCCCACCTACAATGAGCAGTTCTTC. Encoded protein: CTSSPPLGPTYNEQFF.